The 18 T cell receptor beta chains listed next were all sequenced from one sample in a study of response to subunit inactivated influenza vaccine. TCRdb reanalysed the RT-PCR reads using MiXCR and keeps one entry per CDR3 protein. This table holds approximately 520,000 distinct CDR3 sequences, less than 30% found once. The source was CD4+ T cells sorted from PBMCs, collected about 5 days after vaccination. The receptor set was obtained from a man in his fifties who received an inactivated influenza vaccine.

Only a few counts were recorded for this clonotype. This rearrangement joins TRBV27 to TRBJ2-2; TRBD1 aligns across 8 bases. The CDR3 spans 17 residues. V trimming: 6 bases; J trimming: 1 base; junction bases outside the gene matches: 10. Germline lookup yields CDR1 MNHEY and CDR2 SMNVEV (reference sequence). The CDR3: CASREGWGTGNTGELFF. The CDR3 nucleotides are TGTGCCAGCAGGGAAGGTTGGGGGACAGGGAACACCGGGGAGCTGTTTTTT.

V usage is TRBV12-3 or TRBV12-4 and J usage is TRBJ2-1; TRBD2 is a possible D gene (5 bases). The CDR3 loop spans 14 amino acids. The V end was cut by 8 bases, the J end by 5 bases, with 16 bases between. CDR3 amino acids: CASDSPGKHNEQFF. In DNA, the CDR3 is TGTGCCAGCGATAGCCCCGGGAAACACAATGAGCAGTTCTTC.

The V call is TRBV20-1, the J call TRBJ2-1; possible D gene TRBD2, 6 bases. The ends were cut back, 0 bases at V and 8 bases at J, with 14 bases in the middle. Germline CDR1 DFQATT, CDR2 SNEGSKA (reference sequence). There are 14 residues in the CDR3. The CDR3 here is CSARDIRRDYEQFF. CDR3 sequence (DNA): TGCAGTGCTAGAGATATAAGGAGGGACTATGAGCAGTTCTTC.

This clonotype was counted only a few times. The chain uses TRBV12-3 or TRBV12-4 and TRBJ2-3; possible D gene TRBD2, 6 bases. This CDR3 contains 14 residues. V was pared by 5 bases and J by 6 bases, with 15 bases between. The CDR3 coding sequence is TGTGCCAGCAGTCCACCCGGGAGTGGGGATACGCAGTATTTT. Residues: CASSPPGSGDTQYF.

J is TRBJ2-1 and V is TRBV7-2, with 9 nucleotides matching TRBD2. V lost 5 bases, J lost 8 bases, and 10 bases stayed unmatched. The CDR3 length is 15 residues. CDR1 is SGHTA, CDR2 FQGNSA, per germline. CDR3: CASSPRSGGLYEQFF. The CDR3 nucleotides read TGTGCCAGCAGCCCCCGCAGCGGGGGGCTTTATGAGCAGTTCTTC.

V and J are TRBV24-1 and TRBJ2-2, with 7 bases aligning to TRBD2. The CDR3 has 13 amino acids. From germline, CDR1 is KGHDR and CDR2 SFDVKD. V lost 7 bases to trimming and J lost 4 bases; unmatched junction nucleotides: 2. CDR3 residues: CATRAGTTGELFF. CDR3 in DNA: TGTGCCACCAGAGCGGGGACCACCGGGGAGCTGTTTTTT.

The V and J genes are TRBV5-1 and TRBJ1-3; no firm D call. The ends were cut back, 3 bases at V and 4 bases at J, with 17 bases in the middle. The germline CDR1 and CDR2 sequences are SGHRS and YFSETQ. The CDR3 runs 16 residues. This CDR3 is CASSSITGFSGNTIYF. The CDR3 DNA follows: TGCGCCAGCAGCTCTATTACTGGTTTTTCGGGAAACACCATATATTTT.

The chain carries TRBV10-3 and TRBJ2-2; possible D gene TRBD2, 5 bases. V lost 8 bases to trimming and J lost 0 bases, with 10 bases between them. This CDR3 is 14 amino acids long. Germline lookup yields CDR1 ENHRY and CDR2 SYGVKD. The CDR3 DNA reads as TGTGCCATCTCGGGGTCCTCGAACACCGGGGAGCTGTTTTTT. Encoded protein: CAISGSSNTGELFF.

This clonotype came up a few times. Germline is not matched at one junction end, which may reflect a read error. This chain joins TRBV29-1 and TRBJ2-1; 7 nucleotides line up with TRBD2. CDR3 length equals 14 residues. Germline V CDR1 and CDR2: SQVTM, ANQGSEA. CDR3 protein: CSVEERGSYNEQFF. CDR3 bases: TGCAGCGTGGAAGAGCGGGGCTCCTACAATGAGCAGTTCTTC.

The chain's CDR3 is CATRDQGAPNTGELFF. CDR3 bases: TGTGCCACCCGGGACCAGGGGGCGCCGAACACCGGGGAGCTGTTTTTT. The chain has TRBV10-3 and TRBJ2-2, with 8 nucleotides matching TRBD1. With 10 bases clipped from V and 0 bases from J, the junction kept 10 bases outside the gene matches. This CDR3 has 16 amino acids. Germline CDR1 ENHRY, CDR2 SYGVKD.

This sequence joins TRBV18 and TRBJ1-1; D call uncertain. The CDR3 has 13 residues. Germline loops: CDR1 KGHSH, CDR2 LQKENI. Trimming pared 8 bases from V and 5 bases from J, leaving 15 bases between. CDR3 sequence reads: CASTLGRETEAFF. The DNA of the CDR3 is TGTGCCAGCACACTGGGGAGGGAGACTGAAGCTTTCTTT.

This CDR3 reads CASSSSGHGNTEAFF. The CDR3 bases are TGTGCCAGCAGCTCTTCGGGACACGGGAACACTGAAGCTTTCTTT. The chain couples TRBV7-6 to TRBJ1-1, with D perhaps matching TRBD1 (6 bases). The V gene lost 4 bases and the J gene lost 1 base, with 13 bases spanning the gap. The CDR3 runs 15 residues. Germline-derived CDR1 and CDR2 are SGHVS and FNYEAQ. Looking up the rest from reference TRBV7-6 and TRBJ1-1 gives the full variable domain: GAGVSQSPRYKVTKRGQDVALRCDPISGHVSLYWYRQALGQGPEFLTYFNYEAQQDKSGLPNDRFSAERPEGSISTLTIQRTEQRDSAMYRCASSSSGHGNTEAFFGQGTRLTVV.

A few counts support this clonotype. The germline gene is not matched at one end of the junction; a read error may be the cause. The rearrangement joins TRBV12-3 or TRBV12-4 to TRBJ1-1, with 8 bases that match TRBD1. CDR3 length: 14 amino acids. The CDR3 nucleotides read TGTGCCAGCAGGTCGACAGGGGCGAACACTGAAGTTTTCTTT. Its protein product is CASRSTGANTEVFF.

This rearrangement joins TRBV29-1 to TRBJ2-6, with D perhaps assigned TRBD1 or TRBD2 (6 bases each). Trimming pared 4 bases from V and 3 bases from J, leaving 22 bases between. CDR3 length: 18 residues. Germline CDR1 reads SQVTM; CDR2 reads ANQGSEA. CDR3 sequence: CSVGPTSGARFGANVLTF. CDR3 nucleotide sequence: TGCAGCGTTGGCCCGACCTCGGGGGCTCGTTTTGGGGCCAACGTCCTGACTTTC. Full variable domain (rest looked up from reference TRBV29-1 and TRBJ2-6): SAVISQKPSRDICQRGTSLTIQCQVDSQVTMMFWYRQQPGQSLTLIATANQGSEATYESGFVIDKFPISRPNLTFSTLTVSNMSPEDSSIYLCSVGPTSGARFGANVLTFGAGSRLTVL.

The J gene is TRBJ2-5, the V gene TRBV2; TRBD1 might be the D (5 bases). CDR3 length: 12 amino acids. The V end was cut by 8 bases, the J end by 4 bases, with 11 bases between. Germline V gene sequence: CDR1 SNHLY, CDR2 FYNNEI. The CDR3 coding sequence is TGTGCCAGCGTAAGGGGTGCAGAGACCCAGTACTTC. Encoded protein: CASVRGAETQYF.

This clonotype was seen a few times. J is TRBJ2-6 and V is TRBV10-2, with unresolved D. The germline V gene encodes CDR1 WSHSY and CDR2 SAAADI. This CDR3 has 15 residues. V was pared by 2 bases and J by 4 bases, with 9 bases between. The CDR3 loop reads CASSESTYGANVLTF. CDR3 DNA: TGCGCCAGCAGTGAGAGTACGTACGGGGCCAACGTCCTGACTTTC.

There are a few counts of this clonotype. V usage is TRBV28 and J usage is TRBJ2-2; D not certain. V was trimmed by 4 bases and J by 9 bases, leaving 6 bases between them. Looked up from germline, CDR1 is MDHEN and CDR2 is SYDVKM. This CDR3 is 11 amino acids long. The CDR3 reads CASSSLRELFF. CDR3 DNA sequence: TGTGCCAGCAGTTCTCTGAGGGAGCTGTTTTTT.

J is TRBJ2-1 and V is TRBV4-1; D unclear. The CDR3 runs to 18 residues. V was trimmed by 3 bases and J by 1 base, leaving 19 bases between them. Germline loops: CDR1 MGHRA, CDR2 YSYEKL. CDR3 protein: CASSQSVSRSPSYNEQFF. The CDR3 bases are TGCGCCAGCAGCCAGTCTGTAAGTCGATCCCCATCCTACAATGAGCAGTTCTTC.